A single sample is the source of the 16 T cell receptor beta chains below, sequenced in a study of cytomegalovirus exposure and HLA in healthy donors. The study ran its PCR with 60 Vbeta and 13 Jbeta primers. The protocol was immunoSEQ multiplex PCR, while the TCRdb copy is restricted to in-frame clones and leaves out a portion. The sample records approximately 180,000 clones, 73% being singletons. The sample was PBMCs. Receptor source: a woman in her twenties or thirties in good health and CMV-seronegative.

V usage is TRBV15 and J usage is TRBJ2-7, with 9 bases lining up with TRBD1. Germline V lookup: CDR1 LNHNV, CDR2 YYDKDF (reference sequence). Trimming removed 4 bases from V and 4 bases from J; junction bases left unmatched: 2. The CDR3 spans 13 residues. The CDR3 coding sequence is TGTGCCACCAGCATTGACAGGGGGTACGAGCAGTACTTC. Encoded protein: CATSIDRGYEQYF.

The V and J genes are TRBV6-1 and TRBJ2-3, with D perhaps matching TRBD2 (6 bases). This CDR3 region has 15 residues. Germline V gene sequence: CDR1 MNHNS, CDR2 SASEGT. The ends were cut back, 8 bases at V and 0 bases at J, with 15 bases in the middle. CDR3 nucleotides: TGTGCCAGCGAGGGGTTAGCGGATAGCACAGATACGCAGTATTTT. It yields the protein CASEGLADSTDTQYF.

DNA of the CDR3: TGTGCCAGCAGCCAAGACAGGGGTGGGAACACTGAAGCTTTCTTT. Translating gives CASSQDRGGNTEAFF. The chain recombines TRBV5-6 with TRBJ1-1, with TRBD1 identical over 8 bases. V dropped 4 bases and J dropped 1; count of bases not matched to a gene: 6. The CDR3 covers 15 residues. CDR1 and CDR2 from the germline V gene are SGHDT and YYEEEE.

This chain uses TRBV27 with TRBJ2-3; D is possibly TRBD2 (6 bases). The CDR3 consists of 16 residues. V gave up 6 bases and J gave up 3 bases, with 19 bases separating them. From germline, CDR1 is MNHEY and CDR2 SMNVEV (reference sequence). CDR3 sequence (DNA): TGTGCCAGCAGACCCGCCTACGGCGGGGAGACAGATACGCAGTATTTT. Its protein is CASRPAYGGETDTQYF.

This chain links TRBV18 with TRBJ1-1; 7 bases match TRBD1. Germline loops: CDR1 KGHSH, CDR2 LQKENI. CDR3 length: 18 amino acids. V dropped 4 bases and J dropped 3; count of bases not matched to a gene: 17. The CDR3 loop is CASSRAVAPGGGDTEAFF. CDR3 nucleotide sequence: TGTGCCAGCTCACGCGCGGTCGCGCCAGGGGGAGGCGACACTGAAGCTTTCTTT.

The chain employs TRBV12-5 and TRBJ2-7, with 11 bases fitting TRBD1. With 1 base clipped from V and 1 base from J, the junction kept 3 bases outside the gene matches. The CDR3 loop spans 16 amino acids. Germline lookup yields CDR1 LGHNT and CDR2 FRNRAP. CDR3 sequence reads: CASGLARDRGSYEQYF. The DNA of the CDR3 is TGTGCTAGTGGTTTGGCCCGGGACAGGGGGTCCTACGAGCAGTACTTC.

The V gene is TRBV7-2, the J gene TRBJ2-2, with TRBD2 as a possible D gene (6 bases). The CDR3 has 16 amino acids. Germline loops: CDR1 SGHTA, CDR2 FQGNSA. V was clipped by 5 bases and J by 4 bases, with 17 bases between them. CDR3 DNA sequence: TGTGCCAGCAGCCGGACCCCCGGGACTTTCACCGGGGAGCTGTTTTTT. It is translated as CASSRTPGTFTGELFF.

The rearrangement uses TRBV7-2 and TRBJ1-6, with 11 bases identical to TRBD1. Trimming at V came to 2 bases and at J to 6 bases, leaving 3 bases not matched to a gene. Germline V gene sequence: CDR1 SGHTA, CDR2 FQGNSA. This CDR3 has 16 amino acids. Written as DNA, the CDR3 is TGTGCCAGCAGCTTAATGGGGACAGGGGGTAATTCACCCCTCCACTTT. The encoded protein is CASSLMGTGGNSPLHF.

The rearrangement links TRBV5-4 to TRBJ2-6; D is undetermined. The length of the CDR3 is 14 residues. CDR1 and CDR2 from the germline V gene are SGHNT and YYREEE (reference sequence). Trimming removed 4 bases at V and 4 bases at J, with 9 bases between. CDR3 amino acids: CASSTATGANVLTF. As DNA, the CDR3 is TGTGCCAGCAGCACGGCGACAGGGGCCAACGTCCTGACTTTC.

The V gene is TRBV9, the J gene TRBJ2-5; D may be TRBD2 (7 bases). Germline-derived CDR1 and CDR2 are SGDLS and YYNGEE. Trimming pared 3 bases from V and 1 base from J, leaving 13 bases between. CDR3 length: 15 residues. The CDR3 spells CASSAVGGLQETQYF. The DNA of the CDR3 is TGTGCCAGCAGCGCCGTGGGGGGGCTCCAAGAGACCCAGTACTTC.

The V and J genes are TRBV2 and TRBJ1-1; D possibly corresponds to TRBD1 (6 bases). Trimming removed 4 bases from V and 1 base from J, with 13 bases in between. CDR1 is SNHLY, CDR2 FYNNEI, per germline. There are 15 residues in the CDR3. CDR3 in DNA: TGTGCCAGCAGTGTTACGACAGGTACGAACACTGAAGCTTTCTTT. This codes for CASSVTTGTNTEAFF.

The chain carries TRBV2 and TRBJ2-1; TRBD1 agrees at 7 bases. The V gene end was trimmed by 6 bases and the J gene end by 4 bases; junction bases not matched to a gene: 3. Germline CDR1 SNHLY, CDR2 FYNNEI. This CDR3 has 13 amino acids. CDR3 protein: CASSGDSYNEQFF. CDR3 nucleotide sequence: TGTGCCAGCAGCGGGGACAGTTACAATGAGCAGTTCTTC.

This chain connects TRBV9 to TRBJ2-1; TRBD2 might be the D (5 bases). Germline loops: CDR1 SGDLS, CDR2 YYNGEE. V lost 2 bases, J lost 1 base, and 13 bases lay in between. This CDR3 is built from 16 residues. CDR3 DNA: TGTGCCAGCAGCGTCGGTCAGCGGTTGTCCTACAATGAGCAGTTCTTC. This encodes CASSVGQRLSYNEQFF.

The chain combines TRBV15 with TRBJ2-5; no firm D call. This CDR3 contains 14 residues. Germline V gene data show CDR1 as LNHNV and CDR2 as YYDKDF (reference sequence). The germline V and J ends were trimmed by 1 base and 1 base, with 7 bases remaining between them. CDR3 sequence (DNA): TGTGCCACCAGCAGAGGCCGGAGCCAAGAGACCCAGTACTTC. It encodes CATSRGRSQETQYF.

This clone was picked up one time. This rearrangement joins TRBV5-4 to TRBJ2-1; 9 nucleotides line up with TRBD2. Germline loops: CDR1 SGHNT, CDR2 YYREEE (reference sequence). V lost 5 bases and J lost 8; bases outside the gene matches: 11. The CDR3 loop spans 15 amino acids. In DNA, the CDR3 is TGTGCCAGCAGGACGATCAGCGGGAGGTATGATGAGCAGTTCTTC. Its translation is CASRTISGRYDEQFF.

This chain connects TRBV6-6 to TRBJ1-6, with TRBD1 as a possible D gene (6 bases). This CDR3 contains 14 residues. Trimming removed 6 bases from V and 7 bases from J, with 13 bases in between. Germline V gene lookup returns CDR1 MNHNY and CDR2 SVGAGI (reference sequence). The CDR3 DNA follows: TGTGCCAGCAGCTGGACAGTACCCAATTCACCCCTCCACTTT. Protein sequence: CASSWTVPNSPLHF.